This T cell receptor (beta chain) derives from a study of T cell repertoires in cytomegalovirus infection. Study-wide background: Use of recently identified HLA-C-restricted and well-studied HLA-B-restricted CMV epitopes was part of the study. CMV infection plus the matching HLA type was flagged by public TCR beta signatures.

Points on this clonotype: The antigen remains unidentified.

V was clipped by 7 bases and J by 9 bases, with 13 bases between them. CDR3 length equals 13 residues. CDR1 is SNHLY and CDR2 is FYNNEI in the germline V gene. In TCRdb, the reads were re-called with MiXCR into one record per CDR3 protein. The table includes about 350,000 distinct CDR3 sequences, about 35% detected once. This specimen was cultured PBMCs, taken from culture after CMV antigen stimulation. This rearrangement joins TRBV2 to TRBJ1-6; D is unresolved. This clonotype was obtained from a human donor in good health (CMV status not recorded). Some clones in this sample may be carry-over from other donors' samples. CDR3 region: CASTGSTSSPLHF. The CDR3 region has the DNA TGTGCCAGCACCGGTTCAACGTCTTCACCCCTCCACTTT.